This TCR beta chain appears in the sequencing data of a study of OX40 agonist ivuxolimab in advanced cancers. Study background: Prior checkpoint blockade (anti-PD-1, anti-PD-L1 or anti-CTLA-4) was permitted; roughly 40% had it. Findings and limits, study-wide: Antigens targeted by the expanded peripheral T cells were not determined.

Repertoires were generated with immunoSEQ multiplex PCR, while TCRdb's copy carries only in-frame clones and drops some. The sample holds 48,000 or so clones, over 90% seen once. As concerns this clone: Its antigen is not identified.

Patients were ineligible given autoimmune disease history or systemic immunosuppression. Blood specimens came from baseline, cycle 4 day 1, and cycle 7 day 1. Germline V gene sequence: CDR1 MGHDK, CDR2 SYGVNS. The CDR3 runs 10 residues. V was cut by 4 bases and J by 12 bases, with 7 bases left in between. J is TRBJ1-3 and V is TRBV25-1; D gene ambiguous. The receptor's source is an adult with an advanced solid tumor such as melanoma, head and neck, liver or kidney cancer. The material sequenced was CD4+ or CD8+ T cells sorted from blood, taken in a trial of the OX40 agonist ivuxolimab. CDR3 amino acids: CASSAGSIYF. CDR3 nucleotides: TGTGCCAGCAGTGCCGGAAGCATATATTTT.